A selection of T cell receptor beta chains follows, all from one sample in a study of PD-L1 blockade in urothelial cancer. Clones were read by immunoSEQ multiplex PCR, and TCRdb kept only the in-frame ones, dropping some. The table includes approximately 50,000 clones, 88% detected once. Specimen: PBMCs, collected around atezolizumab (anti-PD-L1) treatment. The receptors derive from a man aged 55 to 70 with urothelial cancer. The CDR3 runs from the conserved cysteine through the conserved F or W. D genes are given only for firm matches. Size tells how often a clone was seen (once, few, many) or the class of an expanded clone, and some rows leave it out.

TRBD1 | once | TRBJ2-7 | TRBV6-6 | TGTGCCAGCCAACTCAGGCAGGGGGCTTACGAGCAGTACTTC | CASQLRQGAYEQYF
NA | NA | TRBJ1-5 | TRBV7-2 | TGTGCCAGCAGCTGCAACAGGGTATGGTGTTGGAAGGGCAATCAGCCCCAGCATTTT | CASSCNRVWCWKGNQPQHF
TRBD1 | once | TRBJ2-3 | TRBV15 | TGTGCCACCAGCAGAGACCAGAATTTTCCGGGACAGGTTCCTCACGCTAGCACAGATACGCAGTATTTT | CATSRDQNFPGQVPHASTDTQYF
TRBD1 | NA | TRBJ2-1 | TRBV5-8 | TGTGCCAGCAGCTTACACCGGGACAGTTACAATGAGCAGTTCTTC | CASSLHRDSYNEQFF
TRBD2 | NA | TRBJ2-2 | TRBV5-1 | TGCGCCAGCAGCTTAGATAGCGGGAGTCTCGTTACCGGGGAGCTGTTTTTT | CASSLDSGSLVTGELFF
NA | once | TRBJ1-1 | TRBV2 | TGTGCCGGGGGGGAACGGGACGCTGAAGCTTTCTTT | CAGGERDAEAFF
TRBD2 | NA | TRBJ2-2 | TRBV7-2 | TGTGCCAGCAGCCACCCCCTACTAGCGGACCACACCGGGGAGCTGTTTTTT | CASSHPLLADHTGELFF
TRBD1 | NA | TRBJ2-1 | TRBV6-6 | TGTGCCAGCAGTATTCGGACAGGGTTTATTGAGCAGTTCTTC | CASSIRTGFIEQFF
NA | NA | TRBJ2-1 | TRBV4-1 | TGCGCCAGCAGCCAAGATCGGCTAGCCCCAAATGAGCAGTTCTTC | CASSQDRLAPNEQFF
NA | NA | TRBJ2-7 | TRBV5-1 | TGCGCCAGCAGCCTCGCGGTGGCGAAGGGGGAGCAGTACTTC | CASSLAVAKGEQYF
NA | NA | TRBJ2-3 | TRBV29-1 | TGCAGCGTTCAAAGGGGTACGCAGTATTTT | CSVQRGTQYF